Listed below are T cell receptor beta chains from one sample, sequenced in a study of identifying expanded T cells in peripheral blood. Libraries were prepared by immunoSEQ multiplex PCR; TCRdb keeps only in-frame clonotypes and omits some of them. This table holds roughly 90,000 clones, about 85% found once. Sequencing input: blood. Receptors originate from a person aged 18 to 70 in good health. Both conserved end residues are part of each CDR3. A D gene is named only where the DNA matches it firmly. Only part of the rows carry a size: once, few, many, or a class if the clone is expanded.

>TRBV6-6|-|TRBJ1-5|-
CASRPQPQHF
TGTGCCAGCCGGCCCCAGCCCCAGCATTTT
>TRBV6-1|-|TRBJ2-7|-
CASSERGDFAYEQYF
TGTGCCAGCAGTGAAAGGGGGGACTTCGCCTACGAGCAGTACTTC
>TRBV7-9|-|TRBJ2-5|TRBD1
CASRPQGAGTQYF
TGTGCCAGCAGACCTCAGGGGGCGGGGACCCAGTACTTC
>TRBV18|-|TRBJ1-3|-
CASSPEGWGNTIYF
TGTGCCAGCTCACCAGAGGGCTGGGGGAACACCATATATTTT
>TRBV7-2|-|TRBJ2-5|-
CASSPRSGEKTQYF
TGTGCCAGCAGCCCTCGCTCAGGGGAGAAGACCCAGTACTTC
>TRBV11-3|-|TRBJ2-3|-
CASSLGGRALWETDTQYF
TGTGCCAGCAGCTTAGGTGGTAGGGCCTTATGGGAGACAGATACGCAGTATTTT
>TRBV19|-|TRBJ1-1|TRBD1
CASSPTGGSNTEAFF
TGTGCCAGTAGTCCCACAGGGGGCAGCAACACTGAAGCTTTCTTT
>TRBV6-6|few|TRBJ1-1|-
CASSYGDTEAFF
TGTGCCAGCAGTTACGGAGACACTGAAGCTTTCTTT
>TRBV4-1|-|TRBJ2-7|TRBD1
CASSRGQGAYEQYF
TGCGCCAGCAGCCGCGGACAGGGAGCCTACGAGCAGTACTTC
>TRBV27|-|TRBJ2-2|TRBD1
CASSLVLAGDRGSGELFF
TGTGCCAGCAGTTTAGTTCTCGCGGGGGACAGGGGGAGCGGGGAGCTGTTTTTT
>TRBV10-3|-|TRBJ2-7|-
CAIGPFRDPMNYEQYF
TGTGCCATCGGTCCCTTCCGGGACCCAATGAACTACGAGCAGTACTTC
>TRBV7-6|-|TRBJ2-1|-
CASSLEGYSYNEQFF
TGTGCCAGCAGCTTAGAGGGTTACTCCTACAATGAGCAGTTCTTC
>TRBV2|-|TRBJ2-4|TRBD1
CASRAWSGTGWKSAQYF
TGTGCCAGCAGGGCGTGGTCCGGGACAGGGTGGAAGAGTGCTCAGTACTTC
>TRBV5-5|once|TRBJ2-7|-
CASSLGTLQYEQYF
TGTGCCAGCAGCTTGGGGACACTTCAATACGAGCAGTACTTC
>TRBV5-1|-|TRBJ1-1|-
CASSLRNGLTNTEAFF
TGCGCCAGCAGCTTGCGGAACGGACTGACGAACACTGAAGCTTTCTTT
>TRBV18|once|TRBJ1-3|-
CASSPGYEAGNTIYF
TGTGCCAGCTCACCGGGGTACGAGGCTGGAAACACCATATATTTT
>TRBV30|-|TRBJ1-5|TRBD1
CAWSAGGWQPQHF
TGTGCCTGGAGTGCAGGGGGCTGGCAGCCCCAGCATTTT
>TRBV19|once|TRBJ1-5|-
CASSQTHLQPQHF
TGTGCCAGTAGCCAAACCCATCTTCAGCCCCAGCATTTT
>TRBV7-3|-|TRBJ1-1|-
CASSLIGGTSEAFF
TGTGCCAGCAGCTTAATTGGGGGGACCTCTGAAGCTTTCTTT
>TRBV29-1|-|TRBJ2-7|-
CSVEWGTSGREQYF
TGCAGCGTTGAATGGGGGACCTCGGGTAGGGAGCAGTACTTC
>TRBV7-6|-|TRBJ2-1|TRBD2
CASSSGGYSYNEQFF
TGTGCCAGCAGCTCGGGGGGATACTCCTACAATGAGCAGTTCTTC
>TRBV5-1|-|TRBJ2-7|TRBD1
CASSDRGPYEQYF
TGCGCCAGCAGTGACAGGGGGCCTTACGAGCAGTACTTC
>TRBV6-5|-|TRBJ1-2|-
CASSYGELVGYTF
TGTGCCAGCAGTTACGGGGAATTGGTTGGCTACACCTTC
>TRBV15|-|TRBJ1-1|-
CATSRDGGSEAFF
TGTGCCACCAGCAGAGACGGGGGTAGTGAAGCTTTCTTT
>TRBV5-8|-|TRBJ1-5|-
CASSFRDTYQPQHF
TGTGCCAGCAGCTTCCGGGACACTTATCAGCCCCAGCATTTT
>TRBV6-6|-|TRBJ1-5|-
CASSHGQPQHF
TGTGCCAGCAGTCACGGGCAGCCCCAGCATTTT
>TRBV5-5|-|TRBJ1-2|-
CASSLSQRYGYTF
TGTGCCAGCAGCTTGAGTCAGCGGTATGGCTACACCTTC
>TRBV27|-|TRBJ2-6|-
CASSLLGDSGANVLTF
TGTGCCAGCAGTTTATTGGGGGACTCTGGGGCCAACGTCCTGACTTTC
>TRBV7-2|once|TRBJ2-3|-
CASSLWGDTQYF
TGTGCCAGCAGCTTATGGGGGGATACGCAGTATTTT
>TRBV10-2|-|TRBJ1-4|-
CASSESGASNEKLFF
TGCGCCAGCAGTGAGTCTGGGGCCTCTAATGAAAAACTGTTTTTT
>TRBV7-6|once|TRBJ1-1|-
CASSLGTPYLNTEAFF
TGTGCCAGCAGCTTAGGAACTCCTTACCTGAACACTGAAGCTTTCTTT
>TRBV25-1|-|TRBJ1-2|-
CASSWADYGYTF
TGTGCCAGCAGTTGGGCAGACTATGGCTACACCTTC
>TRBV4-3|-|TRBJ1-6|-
CASSQDHSYSYNSPLHF
TGCGCCAGCAGCCAAGACCACAGCTACTCCTATAATTCACCCCTCCACTTT
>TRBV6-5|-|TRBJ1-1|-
CASSYAVNTEAFF
TGTGCCAGCAGTTACGCAGTGAACACTGAAGCTTTCTTT
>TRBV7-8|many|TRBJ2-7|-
CASSLAVAGLLLPTYEQYF
TGTGCCAGCAGCTTAGCGGTTGCAGGCTTGCTCCTACCCACCTACGAGCAGTACTTC
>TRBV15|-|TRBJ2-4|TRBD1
CATSRARTGSKNIQYF
TGTGCCACCAGCAGAGCTAGGACAGGAAGCAAAAACATTCAGTACTTC
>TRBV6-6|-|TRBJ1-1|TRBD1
CASSYMGQGKNTEAFF
TGTGCCAGCAGTTATATGGGACAGGGAAAGAACACTGAAGCTTTCTTT
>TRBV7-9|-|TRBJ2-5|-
CASSFGRETQYF
TGTGCCAGCAGCTTCGGGCGCGAGACCCAGTACTTC
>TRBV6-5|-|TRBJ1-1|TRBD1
CASSLDRGKNTEAFF
TGTGCCAGCAGCTTAGACAGGGGTAAAAACACTGAAGCTTTCTTT
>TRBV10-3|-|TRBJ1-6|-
CASGSGAYSPLHF
TGTGCTTCGGGTTCGGGGGCGTATTCACCCCTCCACTTT
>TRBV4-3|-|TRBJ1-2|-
CASSQVHGTGGGHGYTF
TGCGCCAGCAGCCAAGTTCACGGGACTGGGGGGGGACATGGCTACACCTTC
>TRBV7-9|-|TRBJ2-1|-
CASSLNQKGNEQFF
TGTGCCAGCAGCTTAAACCAAAAGGGGAATGAGCAGTTCTTC
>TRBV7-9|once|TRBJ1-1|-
CASSLVGDGAFF
TGTGCCAGCAGCTTAGTTGGGGACGGAGCTTTCTTT
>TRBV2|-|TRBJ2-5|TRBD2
CASIRTSGGGETQYF
TGTGCCAGCATAAGGACTAGCGGGGGAGGGGAGACCCAGTACTTC
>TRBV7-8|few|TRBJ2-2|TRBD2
CASSTRFGTSLTGELFF
TGTGCCAGCAGCACTAGATTCGGGACTAGCCTAACCGGGGAGCTGTTTTTT
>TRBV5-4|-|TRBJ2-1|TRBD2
CASSSGGGYYNEQFF
TGTGCCAGCAGCTCCGGGGGGGGATACTACAATGAGCAGTTCTTC
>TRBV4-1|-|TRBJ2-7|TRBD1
CASSLEGLRGLGNEQYF
TGCGCCAGCAGTCTTGAAGGGCTCAGGGGGTTGGGGAACGAGCAGTACTTC
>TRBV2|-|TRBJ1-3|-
CASKGNGNTIYF
TGTGCCAGCAAAGGGAACGGAAACACCATATATTTT
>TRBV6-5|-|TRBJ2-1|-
CASSYSRGVGKQFF
TGTGCCAGCAGTTACTCGAGGGGGGTAGGGAAGCAGTTCTTC
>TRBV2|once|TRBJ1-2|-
CASTTEQGIYGYTF
TGTGCCAGCACCACCGAGCAGGGGATCTATGGCTACACCTTC
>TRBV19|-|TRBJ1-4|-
CASNPAPSNEKLFF
TGTGCCAGCAACCCAGCACCTTCCAATGAAAAACTGTTTTTT
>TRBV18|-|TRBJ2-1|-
CASSPRSPYNEQFF
TGTGCCAGCTCACCCAGGTCACCTTACAATGAGCAGTTCTTC
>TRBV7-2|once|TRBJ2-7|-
CASSSVNRAHEQYF
TGTGCCAGCAGCTCCGTTAACAGGGCCCACGAGCAGTACTTC